Below are 12 T cell receptor beta chains sequenced from a single sample in a study of blood T cells in healthy people across ages (dated by TCRdb to the mid-2010s). The library was obtained by 5' RACE. Data came from an Illumina HiSeq 2500. The second PCR ran for roughly 7 to 11 cycles and used a J-beta primer mix along with a sample-barcoded 5' primer. Starting from the raw public reads, TCRdb applied fastp trimming at Q25, assembled clones with MiXCR and retained in-frame beta chains. Rows matching on CDR3 protein sequence are summarized as one entry with the most common DNA and genes. Counted in this sample were a few hundred thousand distinct CDR3 sequences; about 29% of them appeared once. Jointly, the top ten make up about 3.9% of the sample. These same records also appear under a second study, on T cells of mothers and their children.

Material for sequencing was blood. The receptors derive from a boy between 2 and 10 years old in good health.

This chain connects TRBV27 to TRBJ2-2; D possibly corresponds to TRBD1 (5 bases). The V end was cut by 1 base, the J end by 0 bases, with 9 bases between. The CDR3 is made up of 16 amino acids. Germline values: CDR1 MNHEY, CDR2 SMNVEV (reference sequence). In DNA form, the CDR3 reads TGTGCCAGCAGTTTATTTGCAGGGACGAACACCGGGGAGCTGTTTTTT. Translating it yields CASSLFAGTNTGELFF.

This chain connects TRBV6-6 to TRBJ2-4, with unresolved D. The CDR3 extends over 14 amino acids. The germline CDR1 and CDR2 sequences are MNHNY and SVGAGI (reference sequence). Trimming cost V 5 bases and J 1 base, with 9 bases left between them. Here the CDR3 DNA reads TGTGCCAGCAGTCTCGCAACCGCCAAAAACATTCAGTACTTC. Translation gives CASSLATAKNIQYF.

The V and J genes are TRBV2 and TRBJ2-2; D call uncertain. V was pared by 7 bases and J by 6 bases, with 15 bases between. The CDR3 runs 14 residues. Looked up from germline, CDR1 is SNHLY and CDR2 is FYNNEI. CDR3 sequence: CASKTQVGSGELFF. CDR3 nucleotide sequence: TGTGCCAGCAAAACCCAAGTCGGTTCCGGGGAGCTGTTTTTT.

There are a few counts of this clonotype. This rearrangement joins TRBV5-1 to TRBJ2-2; D call uncertain. The V end was cut by 4 bases, the J end by 4 bases, with 8 bases between. Germline V gene lookup returns CDR1 SGHRS and CDR2 YFSETQ. This CDR3 comprises 13 residues. This chain's CDR3 is CASSGFGTGELFF. As DNA, the CDR3 is TGCGCCAGCAGCGGGTTCGGCACCGGGGAGCTGTTTTTT.

The gene calls are TRBV11-2 and TRBJ2-1, with D unresolved. V lost 3 bases, J lost 8 bases, and 17 bases lay in between. CDR3 length: 15 residues. CDR1 is SGHAT, CDR2 FQNNGV, per germline. For the CDR3, the DNA is TGTGCCAGCAGCTTTCTAGTTGAGTCCCCCGATGAGCAGTTCTTC. Translation: CASSFLVESPDEQFF.

This clonotype was detected a few times. V usage is TRBV7-2 and J usage is TRBJ2-3, with D perhaps TRBD1 (5 bases). CDR3 size: 15 residues. V lost 3 bases and J 1 base, leaving 11 bases between the germline ends. CDR1 is SGHTA and CDR2 is FQGNSA in the germline V gene. The CDR3 DNA sequence: TGTGCCAGCAGCTTCGTAGGGGCAGGCACAGATACGCAGTATTTT. Encoded protein: CASSFVGAGTDTQYF. Looking up the rest from reference TRBV7-2 and TRBJ2-3 gives the full variable domain: GAGVSQSPSNKVTEKGKDVELRCDPISGHTALYWYRQSLGQGLEFLIYFQGNSAPDKSGLPSDRFSAERTGGSVSTLTIQRTQQEDSAVYLCASSFVGAGTDTQYFGPGTRLTVL.

This clonotype was counted a few times. The rearrangement joins TRBV27 to TRBJ2-2; unclear D gene. There are 14 residues in the CDR3. Germline V lookup: CDR1 MNHEY, CDR2 SMNVEV (reference sequence). V was shortened by 5 bases and J by 0 bases, with 7 bases between the two germline ends. The CDR3 nucleotides read TGTGCCAGCAGTCTACACCCGAACACCGGGGAGCTGTTTTTT. This translates into CASSLHPNTGELFF.

This clonotype was detected many times. An end of the junction differs from the germline gene, which may be a read error. V gene TRBV6-5 combines with J gene TRBJ2-5, with a tentative D call TRBD2 (5 bases). Per germline, CDR1 MNHEY and CDR2 SVGAGI. The CDR3 loop spans 12 amino acids. Here the CDR3 reads CASSYGGETQYF. CDR3 nucleotide sequence: TGCGCCAGCAGCTATGGAGGAGAGACCCAGTACTTC.

This clonotype showed up just a few times. This rearrangement joins TRBV29-1 to TRBJ1-2; no definite D call. Germline loops: CDR1 SQVTM, CDR2 ANQGSEA. The V and J ends lost 6 bases and 7 bases respectively, with 6 bases between them. This CDR3 region has 9 residues. In DNA, the CDR3 is TGCAGCGTCCCCGGTGGCTACACCTTC. Amino acids: CSVPGGYTF.

The J gene is TRBJ1-5, the V gene TRBV14; D not resolved. Trimming stripped 8 bases from V and 1 base from J, with 27 bases between. CDR1 is SGHDN and CDR2 is FVKESK in the germline V gene. The CDR3 is 19 residues long. The CDR3 nucleotides read TGTGCCAGCTTTTTCGGATTGTCCCGTACAGTACTCAGCAATCAGCCCCAGCATTTT. It encodes CASFFGLSRTVLSNQPQHF.

The V and J genes are TRBV7-9 and TRBJ2-2, with D perhaps TRBD1 (7 bases). The V and J ends lost 7 bases and 7 bases respectively, with 22 bases between them. CDR3 length: 16 residues. Germline V gene lookup returns CDR1 SEHNR and CDR2 FQNEAQ (reference sequence). The CDR3 here is CASNPRASGGFGELFF. DNA of the CDR3: TGTGCCAGCAACCCCCGGGCGTCAGGGGGGTTCGGGGAGCTGTTTTTT.

Comment on this clonotype: At one boundary the junction diverges from the germline segment, which might be a read error. The chain combines TRBV4-1 with TRBJ2-3; TRBD2 aligns across 9 bases. Per the germline V gene, CDR1 is MGHRA and CDR2 is YSYEKL. This CDR3 comprises 16 residues. CDR3 residues: CACSESGGPSTDTQYF. In DNA, the CDR3 is TGCGCCTGCAGCGAGAGCGGGGGGCCTAGCACAGATACGCAGTATTTT.